This TCR beta chain derives from a study of CD8 T cells in Susac syndrome. This CDR3 is 15 amino acids long. Germline lookup yields CDR1 SGHRS and CDR2 YFSETQ. V trimming: 4 bases; J trimming: 5 bases; junction bases outside the gene matches: 8. RNA, at about 0.5 to 1 ug, was reverse transcribed with random hexamers. Amplification of TCR beta CDR3 across 54 Vbeta and 13 Jbeta was performed with immunoSEQ multiplex PCR. TCRdb reprocessed the immunoSEQ multiplex PCR reads with MiXCR, giving one entry per CDR3 protein. The table records approximately 120,000 distinct CDR3 sequences, 90% to 95% of them present only once. Sequencing targeted TCR beta in T cells from blood (CD8+ and CD4+). CD8+ and CD4+ T cells were negatively isolated; TEMRA cells were FACS-enriched.

This rearrangement joins TRBV5-1 to TRBJ2-5, with 10 bases fitting TRBD2. The clonotype originates from a human donor in good health. The sequencing input was CD4+ T cells from PBMCs. Here the CDR3 DNA reads TGCGCCAGCAGCCCGCTAGCGGGAGCTCTGGAGACCCAGTACTTC. Translating gives CASSPLAGALETQYF.